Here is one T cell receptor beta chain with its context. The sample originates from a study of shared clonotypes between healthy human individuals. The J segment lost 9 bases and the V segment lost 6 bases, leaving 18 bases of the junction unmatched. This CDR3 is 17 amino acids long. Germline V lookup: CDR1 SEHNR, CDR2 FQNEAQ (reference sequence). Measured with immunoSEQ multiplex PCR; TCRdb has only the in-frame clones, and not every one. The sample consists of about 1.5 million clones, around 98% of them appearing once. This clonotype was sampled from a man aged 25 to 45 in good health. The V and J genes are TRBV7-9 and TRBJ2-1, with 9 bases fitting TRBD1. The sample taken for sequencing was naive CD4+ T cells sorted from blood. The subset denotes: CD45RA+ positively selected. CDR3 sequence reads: CASRSEIGTGTYTEQFF. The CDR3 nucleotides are TGTGCCAGCAGGTCGGAGATCGGGACAGGGACGTATACTGAGCAGTTCTTC.